Listed below are T cell receptor beta chains from one sample, sequenced in a study of post-analysis software for immune sequencing data. TCRdb processed the PCR reads anew with MiXCR; each CDR3 protein has one entry. The sample shows about 400,000 distinct CDR3 sequences, roughly 30% of them seen only once. The material sequenced was blood. The origin of the receptors is a girl between 5 and 17 years old with multiple sclerosis. CDR3s leave out the opening cysteine and the closing phenylalanine or tryptophan.

j_call: TRBJ1-5; v_call: TRBV6-1; cdr3_aa: ASSEGAWGNQPQH
j_call: TRBJ1-4; v_call: TRBV20-1; cdr3_aa: SASDRGEEANEKLF
j_call: TRBJ1-2; v_call: TRBV7-9; cdr3_aa: ASSFGQEALRYGYT
j_call: TRBJ1-5; v_call: TRBV6-1; cdr3_aa: ASSPGPRTYSNQPQH
j_call: TRBJ2-1; v_call: TRBV5-1; cdr3_aa: ASRAGGGPTTEQF
j_call: TRBJ1-1; v_call: TRBV4-3; cdr3_aa: ASSQERGGNTEAF
j_call: TRBJ2-3; v_call: TRBV11-2; cdr3_aa: ASSSGLAGVVADTQY
j_call: TRBJ2-2; v_call: TRBV3-1; cdr3_aa: ASSQDRQRDRTGELF
j_call: TRBJ2-7; v_call: TRBV29-1; cdr3_aa: SVTESSYEQY
j_call: TRBJ1-5; v_call: TRBV10-3; cdr3_aa: AISTGVSNQPQH
j_call: TRBJ2-1; v_call: TRBV10-2; cdr3_aa: ARATSSYNEQF
j_call: TRBJ2-3; v_call: TRBV7-2; cdr3_aa: ASSHPRDTQY
j_call: TRBJ1-5; v_call: TRBV7-9; cdr3_aa: ASSFEGNQSQH
j_call: TRBJ1-4; v_call: TRBV9; cdr3_aa: ASSASLQGANEKLF
j_call: TRBJ1-1; v_call: TRBV6-6; cdr3_aa: ASSSLRTEAF
j_call: TRBJ2-1; v_call: TRBV3-1; cdr3_aa: ASSPTRVETQF
j_call: TRBJ1-5; v_call: TRBV4-3; cdr3_aa: ASSPQEGGEAYQPQH
j_call: TRBJ2-3; v_call: TRBV20-1; cdr3_aa: SARTEPDTQY
j_call: TRBJ2-1; v_call: TRBV5-1; cdr3_aa: ASSLAGRPGFYNEQF
j_call: TRBJ1-2; v_call: TRBV12-3/TRBV12-4; cdr3_aa: ASSPRQGAYGYT
j_call: TRBJ2-7; v_call: TRBV20-1; cdr3_aa: SARDQRQVKFYEQY
j_call: TRBJ1-4; v_call: TRBV6-5; cdr3_aa: ASSPNRRRGNEKLF
j_call: TRBJ2-5; v_call: TRBV12-3/TRBV12-4; cdr3_aa: ASSSPGTPGTQY
j_call: TRBJ2-1; v_call: TRBV2; cdr3_aa: ASSEGSSGYNEQF
j_call: TRBJ1-5; v_call: TRBV7-8; cdr3_aa: ASSPRTGGSNQPQH
j_call: TRBJ1-2; v_call: TRBV12-3/TRBV12-4; cdr3_aa: ASSLGGRTYGYT
j_call: TRBJ1-2; v_call: TRBV10-3; cdr3_aa: AISESSLTYGYT
j_call: TRBJ2-5; v_call: TRBV12-3/TRBV12-4; cdr3_aa: ASTGTNQETQY
j_call: TRBJ1-5; v_call: TRBV6-1; cdr3_aa: ASSGLGPVNQPQH
j_call: TRBJ2-4; v_call: TRBV27; cdr3_aa: ASSPEGAAKNIQY
j_call: TRBJ2-1; v_call: TRBV4-1; cdr3_aa: ASSQRGASSYNEQF
j_call: TRBJ1-6; v_call: TRBV6-1; cdr3_aa: ASSLMEAPQSDSPLH
j_call: TRBJ1-2; v_call: TRBV6-6; cdr3_aa: ASSPLGGPTPYGYT
j_call: TRBJ2-5; v_call: TRBV18; cdr3_aa: ASSPPDLAWGKTQY
j_call: TRBJ2-3; v_call: TRBV13; cdr3_aa: ASSHLLGQY
j_call: TRBJ2-3; v_call: TRBV3-1; cdr3_aa: ASSHLGLAGISTDTQY
j_call: TRBJ1-5; v_call: TRBV28; cdr3_aa: ASTQTGTGQPQH
j_call: TRBJ2-7; v_call: TRBV5-1; cdr3_aa: ASSLRPGGEYEQY
j_call: TRBJ2-5; v_call: TRBV6-1; cdr3_aa: ASSERQGETQY
j_call: TRBJ1-1; v_call: TRBV27; cdr3_aa: ASSSTAIPAEAF
j_call: TRBJ1-1; v_call: TRBV5-1; cdr3_aa: ASMDTNTEAF
j_call: TRBJ1-6; v_call: TRBV7-2; cdr3_aa: ASSFTIPPPLH
j_call: TRBJ2-7; v_call: TRBV10-3; cdr3_aa: AISGDRYYEQY
j_call: TRBJ1-5; v_call: TRBV2; cdr3_aa: ASSREGGHQPQH
j_call: TRBJ2-3; v_call: TRBV4-2; cdr3_aa: ASSQVPSRSSTDTQY
j_call: TRBJ2-5; v_call: TRBV29-1; cdr3_aa: SVGTDLRETQY
j_call: TRBJ1-5; v_call: TRBV9; cdr3_aa: ASSVDSNSNQPQH
j_call: TRBJ2-7; v_call: TRBV5-1; cdr3_aa: ASSWGPSSYKQY
j_call: TRBJ1-2; v_call: TRBV19; cdr3_aa: ASARGESTNYGYT
j_call: TRBJ2-5; v_call: TRBV5-1; cdr3_aa: ASSERDRGVAETQY
j_call: TRBJ1-2; v_call: TRBV12-3/TRBV12-4; cdr3_aa: ASGGRQGATDGYT
j_call: -; v_call: TRBV7-9; cdr3_aa: ASSFPGGEHEQY
j_call: -; v_call: TRBV5-1; cdr3_aa: ASSASVGYEQY
j_call: TRBJ1-1; v_call: TRBV12-3/TRBV12-4; cdr3_aa: ASSPRGTEAF
j_call: TRBJ1-6; v_call: TRBV5-1; cdr3_aa: ASSEFRGSPLH
j_call: TRBJ1-4; v_call: TRBV12-3/TRBV12-4; cdr3_aa: ASSFGGTVLGRTGANEKLF
j_call: TRBJ2-3; v_call: TRBV7-2; cdr3_aa: ASSFQRRLTSTDTQY
j_call: TRBJ2-1; v_call: TRBV7-8; cdr3_aa: ASSFTRLCNEQF